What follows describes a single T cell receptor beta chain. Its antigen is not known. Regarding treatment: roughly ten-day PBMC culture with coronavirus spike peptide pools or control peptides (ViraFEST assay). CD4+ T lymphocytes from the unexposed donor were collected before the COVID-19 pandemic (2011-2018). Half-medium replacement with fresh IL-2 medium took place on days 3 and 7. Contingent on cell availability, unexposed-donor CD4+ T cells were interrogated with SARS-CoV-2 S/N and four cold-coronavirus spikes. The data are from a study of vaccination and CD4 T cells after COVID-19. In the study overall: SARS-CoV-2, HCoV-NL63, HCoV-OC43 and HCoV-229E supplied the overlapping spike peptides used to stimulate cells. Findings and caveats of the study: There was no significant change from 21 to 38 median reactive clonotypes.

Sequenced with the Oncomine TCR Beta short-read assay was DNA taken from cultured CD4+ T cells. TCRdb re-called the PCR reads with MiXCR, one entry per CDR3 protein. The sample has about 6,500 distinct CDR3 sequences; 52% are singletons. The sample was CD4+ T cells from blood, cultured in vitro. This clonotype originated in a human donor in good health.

CDR3 sequence (DNA): TGTGCCATTCGGACAGGCGGACGGAACACTGAAGCTTTCTTT. This sequence encodes CAIRTGGRNTEAFF. The rearrangement joins TRBV28 to TRBJ1-1; 7 bases line up with TRBD1. This CDR3 is 14 amino acids long. V was clipped by 10 bases and J by 1 base; unmatched bases: 9. The germline CDR1 and CDR2 sequences are MDHEN and SYDVKM.